This TCR beta chain was recorded in a study of spatial heterogeneity in lung cancer. Study details: Alpha-chain sequences were consistently detected in smaller numbers than beta-chain sequences. Overall study findings and caveats: The appearance of ubiquitous expanded tumor TCRs in blood was greater at resection than follow-up.

The time point is: sample taken at primary tumor resection. Sequencing was performed on whole RNA extracted from tumor and nontumor lung tissue, or from frozen PBMC, and the material was left unsorted. A total of approximately 75 untreated early-stage non-small cell lung cancer patients served as donors. This clonotype has ten or more counts. The antigen is unknown. V trimming: 4 bases; J trimming: 8 bases; junction bases outside the gene matches: 11. CDR3 length: 15 amino acids. Germline V gene sequence: CDR1 SGHTA, CDR2 FQGNSA. Each TCR cDNA molecule carried a unique molecular identifier. TCRdb analysed the 5' RACE reads with MiXCR anew, one entry per CDR3 protein. Of around 45,000 distinct CDR3 sequences in the sample, about an eighth were seen once.

The chain combines TRBV7-2 with TRBJ1-2, with TRBD1 matching over 9 bases. The receptor was derived from a female donor with early-stage non-small cell lung cancer. The sequencing used PBMCs, collected at surgery. CDR3 bases: TGTGCCAGCAGCTCCGCCGGGACAGGGCAGGAAGGCTACACCTTC. Protein sequence: CASSSAGTGQEGYTF.